This TCR beta chain was documented in a study of memory CD4+ T cells and cytomegalovirus serostatus. Study-wide findings and caveats: Suggested: most of the CMV-linked TCR signature lies in CD4+ memory cells. A US-trained random forest predicted CMV serostatus with median AUC around 0.91. Each of approximately 70 CMV-associated TCRbeta sequences occurred in one to five individuals.

For this clone: Its antigen remains unidentified.

The protocol was immunoSEQ multiplex PCR, while the TCRdb copy is restricted to in-frame clones and leaves out a portion. The sample contains 30,000 to 40,000 clones, over 65% of which appear only once. Trimming left V 5 bases short and J 3 bases short, with 8 bases between. Germline assignment: CDR1 SGHVS and CDR2 FNYEAQ. This CDR3 has 14 residues. The sort gate was single viable CD3+CD4+CD8-CD45RO+ cells for memory CD4+ T cells. Sequenced material: memory CD4+ T cells from blood. The clonotype comes from an adult in good health and CMV-seronegative. The chain couples TRBV7-6 to TRBJ2-6; TRBD2 is a possible D gene (5 bases). CDR3 sequence: CASSLSDGANVLTF. Written as DNA, the CDR3 is TGTGCCAGCAGCCTTAGCGATGGGGCCAACGTCCTGACTTTC.